The sequence of this T cell receptor (beta chain) was determined in a study of blood T cell repertoires in COVID-19. Study-level background: Both acute and convalescent COVID-19 samples were obtained from the United States, Italy and Spain. T cells, B-cell-depleted T cells, or PBMCs provided the cDNA or gDNA that served as material.

Trimming took 5 bases from V and 2 from J; bases not matched to a gene: 14. CDR1 is KGHDR, CDR2 SFDVKD, per germline. The CDR3 is 18 amino acids. Per the authors' pipeline: It was from reference gene primer amplification that nucleated cell counts were estimated. TCRdb keeps only in-frame clones here, not all; method: immunoSEQ multiplex PCR. Clone size and the V and J calls come from that table; the DNA yielded D and trimming. The top ten hold around 2.2% of the sample, which has approximately 230,000 clones, about nine tenths seen once. The sequence was obtained from a man aged 25-45 years who had recovered from COVID-19. The sequenced sample consisted of peripheral blood. This sequence joins TRBV24-1 and TRBJ2-3; 8 nucleotides match TRBD2. Here the CDR3 reads CATSATSTSGLTTDTQYF. In DNA form, the CDR3 reads TGTGCCACCAGTGCCACGTCTACTAGCGGTTTAACCACAGATACGCAGTATTTT.